This TCR beta chain was sequenced during a study of cytomegalovirus exposure and HLA in healthy donors. Overall study results and limits: It was only CMV serostatus that was available as immune exposure information.

Germline V gene sequence: CDR1 MGHRA, CDR2 YSYEKL. V shed 6 bases, J shed 4 bases, and the junction held 5 bases outside the gene matches. This CDR3 is built from 13 residues. Of note for this clone: What it binds is not known.

It was with 60 Vbeta and 13 Jbeta primers that the PCR ran. The data were produced by immunoSEQ multiplex PCR, yet TCRdb's version contains in-frame clones alone and is incomplete. There are fewer than 250,000 clones in the sample; approximately 80% occur only once, and 0.71% lies in the top ten. The origin of this receptor is a boy younger than 10 in good health and CMV-seronegative. This chain connects TRBV4-1 to TRBJ1-1; 7 bases line up with TRBD1. The specimen sequenced was PBMCs. In DNA form, the CDR3 reads TGCGCCAGCAGACCCCAGGGGGTCACTGAAGCTTTCTTT. Translation gives CASRPQGVTEAFF.